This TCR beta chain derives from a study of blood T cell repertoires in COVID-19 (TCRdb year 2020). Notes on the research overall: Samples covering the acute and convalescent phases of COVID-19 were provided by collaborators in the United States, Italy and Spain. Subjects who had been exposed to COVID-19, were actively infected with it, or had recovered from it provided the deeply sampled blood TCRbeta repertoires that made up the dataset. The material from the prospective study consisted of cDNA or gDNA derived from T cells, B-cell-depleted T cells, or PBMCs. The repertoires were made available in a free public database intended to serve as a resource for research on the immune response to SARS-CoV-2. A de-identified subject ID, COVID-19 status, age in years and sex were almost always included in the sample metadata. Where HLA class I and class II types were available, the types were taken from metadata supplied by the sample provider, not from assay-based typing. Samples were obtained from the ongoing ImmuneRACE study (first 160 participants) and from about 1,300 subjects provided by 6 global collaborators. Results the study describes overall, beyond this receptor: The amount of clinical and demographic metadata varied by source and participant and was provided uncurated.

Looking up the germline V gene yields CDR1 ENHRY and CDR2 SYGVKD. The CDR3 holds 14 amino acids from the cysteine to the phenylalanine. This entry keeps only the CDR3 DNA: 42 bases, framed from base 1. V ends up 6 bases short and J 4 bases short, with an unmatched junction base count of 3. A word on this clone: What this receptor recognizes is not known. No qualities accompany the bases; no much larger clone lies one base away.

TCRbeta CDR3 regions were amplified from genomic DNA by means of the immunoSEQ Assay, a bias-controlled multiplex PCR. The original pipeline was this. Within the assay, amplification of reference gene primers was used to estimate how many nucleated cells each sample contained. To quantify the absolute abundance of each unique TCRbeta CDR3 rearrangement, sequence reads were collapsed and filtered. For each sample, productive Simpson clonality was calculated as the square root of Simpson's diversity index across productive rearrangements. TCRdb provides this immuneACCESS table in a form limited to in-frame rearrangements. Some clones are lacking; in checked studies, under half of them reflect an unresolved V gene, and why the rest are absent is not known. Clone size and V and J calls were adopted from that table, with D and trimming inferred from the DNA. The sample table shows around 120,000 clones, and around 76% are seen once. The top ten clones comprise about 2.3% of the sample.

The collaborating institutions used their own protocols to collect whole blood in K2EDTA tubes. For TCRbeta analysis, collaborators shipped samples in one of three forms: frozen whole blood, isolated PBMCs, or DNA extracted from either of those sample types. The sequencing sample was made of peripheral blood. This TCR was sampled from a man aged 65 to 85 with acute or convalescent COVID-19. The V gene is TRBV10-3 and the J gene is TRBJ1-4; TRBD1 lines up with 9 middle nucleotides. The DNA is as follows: TGTGCCATCAGCCGACAGGGGGATAATGAAAAACTGTTTTTT. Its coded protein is CAISRQGDNEKLFF.